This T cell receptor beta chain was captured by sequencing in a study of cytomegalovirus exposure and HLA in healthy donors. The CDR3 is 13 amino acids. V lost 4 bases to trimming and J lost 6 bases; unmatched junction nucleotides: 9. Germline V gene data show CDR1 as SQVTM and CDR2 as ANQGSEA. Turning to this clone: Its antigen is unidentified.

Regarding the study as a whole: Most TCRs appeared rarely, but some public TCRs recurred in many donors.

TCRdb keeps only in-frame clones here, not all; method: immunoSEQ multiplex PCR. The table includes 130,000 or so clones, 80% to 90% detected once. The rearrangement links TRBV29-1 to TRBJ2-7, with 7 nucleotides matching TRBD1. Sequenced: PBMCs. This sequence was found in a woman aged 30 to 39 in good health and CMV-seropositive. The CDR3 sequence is CSVAMTGSAEQYF. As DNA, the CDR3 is TGCAGCGTTGCGATGACAGGGTCTGCCGAGCAGTACTTC.